The 21 T cell receptor beta chains below come from one sample, sequenced in a study of blood T cell repertoires in COVID-19. Libraries were prepared by immunoSEQ multiplex PCR; TCRdb keeps only in-frame clonotypes and omits some of them. The sample lists roughly 200,000 clones, around 85% occurring once. Sequenced sample: peripheral blood. These receptors were collected from a woman aged 55 to 70 with acute or convalescent COVID-19.

This clone was observed a handful of times. The rearrangement uses TRBV5-6 and TRBJ1-2; TRBD1 agrees at 9 bases. From germline, CDR1 is SGHDT and CDR2 YYEEEE. The junction had 10 bases not matched to a gene; V was cut back by 4 bases and J by 6 bases. The CDR3 contains 15 residues. Here the CDR3 reads CASSQRTYRGHGYTF. CDR3 sequence (DNA): TGTGCCAGCAGCCAACGCACCTACAGGGGGCATGGCTACACCTTC.

The rearrangement joins TRBV5-1 to TRBJ1-1; D is possibly TRBD1 (6 bases). The V gene lost 4 bases and the J gene lost 4 bases, with 17 bases spanning the gap. This CDR3 is built from 15 residues. The germline CDR1 and CDR2 sequences are SGHRS and YFSETQ. The CDR3 nucleotides read TGCGCCAGCAGCATGCAGGGGATGTGGGGCACTGAAGCTTTCTTT. It translates to CASSMQGMWGTEAFF.

This clone has a single count. V is TRBV28 and J is TRBJ1-5, with D maybe TRBD1 (5 bases). V was clipped by 6 bases and J by 4 bases, with 13 bases between them. CDR3 length: 14 amino acids. Germline V CDR1 and CDR2: MDHEN, SYDVKM. The CDR3 DNA is TGTGCCAGCAGGACTGGGGGGAGGAATCAGCCCCAGCATTTT. It yields the protein CASRTGGRNQPQHF.

This rearrangement joins TRBV2 to TRBJ1-1; TRBD1 might be the D (6 bases). In germline, CDR1 is SNHLY, CDR2 FYNNEI. The CDR3 runs 14 residues. The V and J ends lost 4 bases and 5 bases respectively, with 14 bases between them. The CDR3 is CASSVAGDNTEAFF. CDR3 nucleotide sequence: TGTGCCAGCAGTGTGGCAGGGGATAATACTGAAGCTTTCTTT. Full variable domain (rest looked up from reference TRBV2 and TRBJ1-1): EPEVTQTPSHQVTQMGQEVILRCVPISNHLYFYWYRQILGQKVEFLVSFYNNEISEKSEIFDDQFSVERPDGSNFTLKIRSTKLEDSAMYFCASSVAGDNTEAFFGQGTRLTVV.

The genes are TRBV6-5 and TRBJ1-2; 11 nucleotides line up with TRBD1. This CDR3 is built from 15 residues. Germline V lookup: CDR1 MNHEY, CDR2 SVGAGI. The V gene end was trimmed by 0 bases and the J gene end by 8 bases; junction bases not matched to a gene: 5. Here the CDR3 DNA reads TGTGCCAGCAGTTACTCCAGGGACAGGGGGTCAGGCTACACCTTC. Protein: CASSYSRDRGSGYTF.

This clone was detected only once. The chain uses TRBV19 and TRBJ2-3; TRBD1 matches at 7 bases. The CDR3 has 14 amino acids. The junction had 4 bases not matched to a gene; V was cut back by 5 bases and J by 2 bases. The germline CDR1 and CDR2 sequences are LNHDA and SQIVND (reference sequence). The CDR3 loop is CASSPGQFTDTQYF. CDR3 in DNA: TGTGCCAGTAGTCCGGGACAGTTCACAGATACGCAGTATTTT.

The V gene is TRBV4-2, the J gene TRBJ2-1, with D perhaps matching TRBD2 (5 bases). Looked up from germline, CDR1 is LGHNA and CDR2 is YNFKEQ. The CDR3 is 17 residues long. With 0 bases removed from V and 8 bases from J, the gap between germline ends came to 20 bases. The chain's CDR3 is CASSQEIKAGGPDEQFF. CDR3 sequence (DNA): TGTGCCAGCAGCCAAGAGATTAAGGCGGGTGGCCCCGATGAGCAGTTCTTC.

This chain connects TRBV6-5 to TRBJ2-6; a possible D gene is TRBD1 (6 bases). This CDR3 has 15 residues. Trimming removed 4 bases at V and 4 bases at J, with 11 bases between. Germline CDR1 MNHEY, CDR2 SVGAGI. The CDR3 DNA reads TGTGCCAGCAGTTTCAGGGGATCAGGGGCCAACGTCCTGACTTTC. Its protein is CASSFRGSGANVLTF.

V gene TRBV5-1 combines with J gene TRBJ2-7; 9 nucleotides line up with TRBD1. Trimming took 2 bases from V and 2 from J; bases not matched to a gene: 2. The germline V gene has CDR1 SGHRS and CDR2 YFSETQ. The CDR3 contains 14 residues. The CDR3 region has the DNA TGCGCCAGCAGCTTTCGGGACAGGGCCTACGAGCAGTACTTC. The encoded protein is CASSFRDRAYEQYF.

The chain has TRBV10-2 and TRBJ2-7, with D uncertain. Germline assignment: CDR1 WSHSY and CDR2 SAAADI. The length of the CDR3 is 15 residues. Between the trimmed V and J ends, which lost 7 bases and 0 bases, there was a span of 16 bases. Written as DNA, the CDR3 is TGCGCCAGCACCGACGCCCTAGTGGGCTCCTACGAGCAGTACTTC. Residues: CASTDALVGSYEQYF.

This sequence joins TRBV9 and TRBJ1-2; no clear D gene. The CDR3 is made up of 12 amino acids. The germline V and J ends were trimmed by 3 bases and 1 base, with 4 bases remaining between them. Germline-derived CDR1 and CDR2 are SGDLS and YYNGEE. For the CDR3, the DNA is TGTGCCAGCAGCGCCGGTAACTATGGCTACACCTTC. This sequence encodes CASSAGNYGYTF.

The CDR3 bases are TGTGCCAGCAGTTTATTAAGACAGATAGATAATAATTCACCCCTCCACTTT. This codes for CASSLLRQIDNNSPLHF. The rearrangement uses TRBV27 and TRBJ1-6; D is possibly TRBD1 (5 bases). Deletions cut 1 base from V and 5 bases from J, with 15 bases between. The CDR3 contains 17 residues. Germline V gene lookup returns CDR1 MNHEY and CDR2 SMNVEV (reference sequence).

The chain has TRBV16 and TRBJ1-4; unclear D gene. V was trimmed by 0 bases and J by 7 bases, leaving 12 bases between them. This CDR3 has 15 residues. Germline V gene data show CDR1 as KGHSY and CDR2 as FQNENV. In nucleotides, the CDR3 is TGTGCCAGCAGCCAATCCGGCGGGTCGAGTGAAAAACTGTTTTTT. The encoded protein is CASSQSGGSSEKLFF.

This clone was found once. This rearrangement joins TRBV19 to TRBJ1-4, with TRBD1 identical over 11 bases. V was pared by 7 bases and J by 6 bases, with 4 bases of the junction left unmatched. Per germline, CDR1 LNHDA and CDR2 SQIVND (reference sequence). CDR3 length: 14 amino acids. The CDR3 loop reads CASIRTGGDEKLFF. The CDR3 coding sequence is TGTGCCAGTATAAGGACAGGGGGCGATGAAAAACTGTTTTTT.

The J gene is TRBJ1-2, the V gene TRBV2; D call uncertain. This CDR3 spans 13 amino acids. Trimming cost V 4 bases and J 7 bases, with 13 bases left between them. CDR1 and CDR2 (germline): SNHLY, FYNNEI. CDR3 DNA sequence: TGTGCCAGCAGTGTTCGGGAACTGCGTGGCTACACCTTC. Its translation: CASSVRELRGYTF.

The chain recombines TRBV18 with TRBJ1-1, with unresolved D. The germline gives CDR1 KGHSH, CDR2 LQKENI. The ends were cut back, 4 bases at V and 0 bases at J, with 15 bases in the middle. The CDR3 has 16 amino acids. The CDR3 DNA reads TGTGCCAGCTCACAGAACGTCCCACAGCTGAACACTGAAGCTTTCTTT. Its translation: CASSQNVPQLNTEAFF. Based on the CDR3 plus reference TRBV18 and TRBJ1-1, the full variable domain is NAGVMQNPRHLVRRRGQEARLRCSPMKGHSHVYWYRQLPEEGLKFMVYLQKENIIDESGMPKERFSAEFPKEGPSILRIQQVVRGDSAAYFCASSQNVPQLNTEAFFGQGTRLTVV.

As regards this clone: The sample has other DNA sequences that encode this CDR3 too. The rearrangement uses TRBV29-1 and TRBJ2-7; TRBD1 matches 7 bases. The length of the CDR3 is 12 residues. CDR1 and CDR2 (germline): SQVTM, ANQGSEA. Losses at the gene ends were 4 bases for V and 2 bases for J; bases not matched to a gene: 2. The CDR3 here is CSVGTGTYEQYF. The CDR3 DNA follows: TGCAGCGTTGGGACAGGTACCTACGAGCAGTACTTC.

V is TRBV7-9 and J is TRBJ1-6; D possibly corresponds to TRBD1 (5 bases). CDR3 length equals 14 residues. Germline values: CDR1 SEHNR, CDR2 FQNEAQ (reference sequence). Trimming took off 3 bases at V and 9 bases at J, with 12 bases between the two ends. The CDR3 region has the DNA TGTGCCAGCAGCTTCGGCCAGGGTGGTTCACCCCTCCACTTT. Amino acid sequence: CASSFGQGGSPLHF.

This chain joins TRBV7-9 and TRBJ2-3, with TRBD2 identical over 13 bases. Per the germline V gene, CDR1 is SEHNR and CDR2 is FQNEAQ (reference sequence). The CDR3 totals 16 residues. J gave up 4 bases and V 1 base, and 2 bases lay outside the gene matches. For the CDR3, the DNA is TGTGCCAGCAGCTTAGAACTAGCGGGAGGGTCAGATACGCAGTATTTT. The encoded protein is CASSLELAGGSDTQYF.

The chain has TRBV7-9 and TRBJ1-1, with 7 bases lining up with TRBD1. Germline trimming cut 11 bases from V and 2 bases from J; bases unmatched to any gene: 8. Germline lookup yields CDR1 SEHNR and CDR2 FQNEAQ (reference sequence). The CDR3 is made up of 13 amino acids. Here the CDR3 DNA reads TGTGCCGGATACGACAGGGTTAACACTGAAGCTTTCTTT. This encodes CAGYDRVNTEAFF.

The chain has TRBV7-9 and TRBJ1-6; TRBD1 aligns across 8 bases. Germline CDR1 reads SEHNR; CDR2 reads FQNEAQ (reference sequence). This CDR3 is 14 amino acids long. J was trimmed by 12 bases and V by 5 bases; bases with no gene match: 9. The CDR3 is CASSHSQGVGPLHF. In DNA form, the CDR3 reads TGTGCCAGCAGCCACTCACAGGGGGTAGGACCCCTCCACTTT. Complete variable domain (other parts from reference TRBV7-9 and TRBJ1-6): DTGVSQNPRHKITKRGQNVTFRCDPISEHNRLYWYRQTLGQGPEFLTYFQNEAQLEKSRLLSDRFSAERPKGSFSTLEIQRTEQGDSAMYLCASSHSQGVGPLHFGNGTRLTVT.